The clone carrying this T cell receptor (beta chain) was picked up a small number of times. The sample is drawn from a study of Graves' ophthalmopathy and Graves' hyperthyroidism. This CDR3 region has 17 residues. V dropped 5 bases and J dropped 0 bases, with 20 bases sitting between them. The germline V gene has CDR1 SGHTA and CDR2 FQGNSA. RNA transcripts provided the template for amplifying TCR beta CDR3 regions. First-round RT-PCR with HTBI primers preceded a second-round multiplex PCR. TCRdb itself ran the multiplex PCR reads through MiXCR, one entry per CDR3 protein. The sample consists of about 640,000 distinct CDR3 sequences, approximately 39% of them appearing once. Moderate-to-severe activity, CAS ≥3, NOSPECS ≥4 and duration under 3 months were recorded for donors with ophthalmopathy.

The sequence derives from an adult man with Graves' ophthalmopathy. Sequenced material: peripheral blood. The chain recombines TRBV7-2 with TRBJ2-7; D possibly matches TRBD1 or TRBD2 (5 bases each). The CDR3 loop reads CASSQDMGTTLSYEQYF. CDR3 sequence (DNA): TGTGCCAGCAGCCAAGACATGGGGACCACACTCTCCTACGAGCAGTACTTC.